This entry describes one T cell receptor (beta chain). Its cognate antigen has yet to be identified. Nothing much larger sits one base from this clone, and base qualities are not available. TCRbeta CDR3 regions were amplified from genomic DNA using the immunoSEQ Assay, a bias-controlled multiplex PCR. In the original analysis: Nucleated cell counts per sample were estimated from amplification of reference gene primers within the assay. To quantify the absolute abundance of each unique TCRbeta CDR3 rearrangement, sequence reads were collapsed and filtered. Productive Simpson clonality was computed per sample as the square root of Simpson's diversity index over productive rearrangements. What TCRdb holds here is the immuneACCESS table cut down to in-frame rearrangements. Part of the clones is not present; checked against another copy, under half of the missing clones reflect an unresolved V gene, and the others are unexplained. That table is the source of V, J and clone size, and D and trimming were worked out from the DNA. Present in this sample are approximately 300,000 clones, approximately 81% of which were seen just once. The top ten constitute around 2% of the sample.

The entry originates in a study of blood T cell repertoires in COVID-19 (TCRdb year 2020). Regarding the complete study: Samples from collaborators originated in the United States, Italy and Spain and spanned both the acute and convalescent phases of COVID-19. The material from the prospective study consisted of cDNA or gDNA derived from T cells, B-cell-depleted T cells, or PBMCs. The repertoires were released in a freely available public database intended as a resource for research on the immune response to SARS-CoV-2. Deeply sampled blood TCRbeta repertoires from subjects exposed to, actively infected with, or recovered from COVID-19 were included in the dataset. The samples were drawn from the first 160 participants of the ongoing ImmuneRACE study and from 950 to 1,500 subjects provided by 6 global collaborators. Where HLA class I and class II types were available, the types were taken from metadata supplied by the sample provider, not from assay-based typing. Nearly every sample came with metadata listing a de-identified subject ID, COVID-19 status, age in years and sex.

Sequences LGHNA (CDR1) and YSLEER (CDR2) are obtained from the germline V gene. The CDR3 covers 18 residues, taking in both the cysteine and the phenylalanine. Just the 54-base CDR3 DNA is kept, in frame starting at base 1. Here V drops 1 base and J drops 0 bases, and the junction holds 8 bases not matched to any gene. Enrolling through a virtual design, the prospective study's participants ranged in age from roughly 18 to 95 years and lived across 20 to 30 United States geographic areas. Cohort assignment in the prospective study relied on participant-reported clinical history from a screening survey and a study questionnaire. Exposed participants were defined as having been in contact with someone with a PCR-confirmed or clinician-diagnosed COVID-19 case within 2 weeks of study entry. In the prospective study, mobile phlebotomists collected whole blood, serum and a nasopharyngeal or oropharyngeal swab from each participant. Over a roughly 2-month period, participants in the prospective study had the option of providing additional blood draws and questionnaires. Prospective study blood samples were shipped either frozen or at room temperature before DNA extraction.

What the work shows at the level of the full study, not this receptor alone: How much clinical and demographic metadata was included differed by source and by participant, and the metadata was provided uncurated.

The rearranged segments are TRBV4-3 and TRBJ2-3; 9 of the junction bases match TRBD2. This TCR came from a woman in her thirties who had been exposed to COVID-19. Sequencing input: PBMCs or T cells enriched from blood (not recorded which). At the DNA level, the sequence is TGCGCCAGCAGCCAAGGCCTTGGGGCGGGGGGGAGCACAGATACGCAGTATTTT. The resulting protein is CASSQGLGAGGSTDTQYF.